This TCR beta chain is drawn from a study of blood T cell repertoires in COVID-19. Across the whole study: Researchers got acute and convalescent COVID-19 samples from the United States, Italy and Spain. Nucleic acid was either cDNA or gDNA, and it came from T cells, B-cell-depleted T cells, or PBMCs.

Trimming stripped 1 base from V and 0 bases from J, with 12 bases between. The germline V gene has CDR1 KGHSH and CDR2 LQKENI. The CDR3 is 16 amino acids. In the authors' workflow: It was from reference gene primer amplification that nucleated cell counts were estimated. Repertoires were generated with immunoSEQ multiplex PCR, while TCRdb's copy carries only in-frame clones and drops some. Clone size and V and J calls were adopted from that table, with D and trimming inferred from the DNA. Here the sample spans under 45,000 clones, about four fifths being singletons. Sequencing was carried out using peripheral blood. This sequence originates from a human donor with acute or convalescent COVID-19. The donor label of this sample is uncertain. The genes are TRBV18 and TRBJ1-1; D is possibly TRBD1 (6 bases). CDR3 bases: TGTGCCAGCTCACCACGTACGGGACAAATGAACACTGAAGCTTTCTTT. This encodes CASSPRTGQMNTEAFF.